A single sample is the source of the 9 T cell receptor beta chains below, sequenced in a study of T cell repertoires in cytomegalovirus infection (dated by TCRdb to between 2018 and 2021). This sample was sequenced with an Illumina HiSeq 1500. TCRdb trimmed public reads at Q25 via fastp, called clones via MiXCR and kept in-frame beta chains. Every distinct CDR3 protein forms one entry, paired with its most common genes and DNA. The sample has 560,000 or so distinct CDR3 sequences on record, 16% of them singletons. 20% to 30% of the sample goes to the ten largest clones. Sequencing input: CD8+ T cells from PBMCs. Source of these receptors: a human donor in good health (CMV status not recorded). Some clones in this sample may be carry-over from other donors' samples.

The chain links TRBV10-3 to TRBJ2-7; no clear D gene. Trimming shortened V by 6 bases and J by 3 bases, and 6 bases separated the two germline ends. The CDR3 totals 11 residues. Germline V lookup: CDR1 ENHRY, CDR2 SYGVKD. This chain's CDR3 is CAIRQDYEQYF. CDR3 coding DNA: TGTGCCATCAGGCAGGACTACGAGCAGTACTTC.

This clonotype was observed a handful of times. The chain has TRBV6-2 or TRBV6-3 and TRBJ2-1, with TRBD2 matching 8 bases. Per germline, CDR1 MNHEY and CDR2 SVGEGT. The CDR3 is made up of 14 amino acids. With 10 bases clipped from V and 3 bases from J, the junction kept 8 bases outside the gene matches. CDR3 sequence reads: CATSGTSVYNEQFF. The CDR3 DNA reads TGTGCCACCTCCGGGACTAGTGTCTACAATGAGCAGTTCTTC.

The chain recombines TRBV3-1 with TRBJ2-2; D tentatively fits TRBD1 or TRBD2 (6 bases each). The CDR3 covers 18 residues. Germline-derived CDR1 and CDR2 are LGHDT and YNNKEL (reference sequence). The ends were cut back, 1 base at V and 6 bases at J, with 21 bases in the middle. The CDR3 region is CASSQVGFSGALAGELFF. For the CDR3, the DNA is TGTGCCAGCAGCCAAGTAGGATTCTCGGGGGCTCTTGCCGGGGAGCTGTTTTTT.

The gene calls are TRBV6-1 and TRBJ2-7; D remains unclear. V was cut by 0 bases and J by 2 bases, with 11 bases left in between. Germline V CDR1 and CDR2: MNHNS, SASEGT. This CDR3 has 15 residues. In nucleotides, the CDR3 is TGTGCCAGCAGTGAAGCGCTGGTAGTCCCCTACGAGCAGTACTTC. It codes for CASSEALVVPYEQYF.

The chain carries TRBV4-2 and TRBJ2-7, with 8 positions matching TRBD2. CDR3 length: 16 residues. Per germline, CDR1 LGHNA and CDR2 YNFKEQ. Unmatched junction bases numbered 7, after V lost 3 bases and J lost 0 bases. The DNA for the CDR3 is TGTGCCAGCAGCCAGTCGGGGGGGGATAGCTCCTACGAGCAGTACTTC. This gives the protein CASSQSGGDSSYEQYF.

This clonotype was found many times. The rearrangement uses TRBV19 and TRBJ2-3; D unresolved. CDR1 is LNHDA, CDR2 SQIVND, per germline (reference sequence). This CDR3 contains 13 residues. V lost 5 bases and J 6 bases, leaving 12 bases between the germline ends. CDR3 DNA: TGTGCCAGTAGTTCCTTCGGTTCTGATACGCAGTATTTT. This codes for CASSSFGSDTQYF.

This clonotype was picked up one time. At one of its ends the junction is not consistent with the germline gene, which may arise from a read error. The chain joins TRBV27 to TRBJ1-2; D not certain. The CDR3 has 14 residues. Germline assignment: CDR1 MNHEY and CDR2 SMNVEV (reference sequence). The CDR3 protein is CASSLKRSGYGYIF. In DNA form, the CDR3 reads TGTGCCAGCAGCCTTAAGAGGTCGGGGTATGGCTACATCTTC.

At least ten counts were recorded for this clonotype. The chain's CDR3 is CATSRDGTQRQFF. The CDR3 nucleotides read TGTGCCACCAGCAGAGATGGGACCCAAAGGCAGTTCTTC. The V gene is TRBV15, the J gene TRBJ2-1; possibly TRBD1 or TRBD2 for D (5 bases each). The CDR3 has 13 residues. V dropped 0 bases and J dropped 12 bases, with 12 bases sitting between them. Germline values: CDR1 LNHNV, CDR2 YYDKDF (reference sequence). The whole variable domain, remainder taken from reference TRBV15 and TRBJ2-1, is DAMVIQNPRYQVTQFGKPVTLSCSQTLNHNVMYWYQQKSSQAPKLLFHYYDKDFNNEADTPDNFQSRRPNTSFCFLDIRSPGLGDTAMYLCATSRDGTQRQFFGPGTRLTVL.

The CDR3 here is CASTSPSGNTYEQYF. The CDR3 DNA follows: TGTGCCAGCACTTCCCCTAGCGGTAATACCTACGAGCAGTACTTC. V usage is TRBV6-6 and J usage is TRBJ2-7; 7 nucleotides match TRBD2. This CDR3 spans 15 amino acids. The germline CDR1 and CDR2 sequences are MNHNY and SVGAGI (reference sequence). The V segment lost 7 bases and the J segment 2 bases; nucleotides outside the gene matches: 11.